What follows is one T cell receptor (beta chain) and its context. The sample originates from a study of shared T cell receptors in the human thymus. Clones were sequenced by immunoSEQ multiplex PCR, and TCRdb holds only the in-frame ones, with some missing. The sample consists of almost 550,000 clones, more than 75% of them appearing once. The germline V and J ends were trimmed by 2 bases and 6 bases, with 16 bases remaining between them. The CDR3 totals 16 residues. Germline V gene data show CDR1 as SGHTA and CDR2 as FQGNSA. The sample was also reused in another study, on human thymus T cells. As that study records: Thymic samples were excised during corrective heart operations. Unrelated people showed highly overlapping thymic repertoires, related research reported.

This rearrangement joins TRBV7-2 to TRBJ2-2; D is perhaps TRBD2 (6 bases). This TCR came from a boy less than two years old with a congenital heart defect. The sample consisted of thymocytes. CDR3 residues: CASSLRRGRGSGELFF. The DNA of the CDR3 is TGTGCCAGCAGCTTAAGACGGGGCCGGGGGTCCGGGGAGCTGTTTTTT.